This T cell receptor beta chain was captured in a study of cytomegalovirus exposure and HLA in healthy donors. Study-wide points: A missense DCLRE1C variant was associated with V- and J-gene trimming of TCR beta chains in a later analysis, and an independent cohort replicated the association.

The primer mix had 60 Vbeta and 13 Jbeta primers. TCRdb's table, derived via immunoSEQ multiplex PCR, lists solely in-frame clones and lacks some. The table shows 150,000 or so clones, with around 75% occurring only once. The CDR3 runs 12 residues. Germline values: CDR1 LNHDA, CDR2 SQIVND (reference sequence). As for this clone: The target antigen is unknown.

The source of this sequence is a woman under 30 in good health and CMV-seronegative. The material sequenced was PBMCs. The chain is built from TRBV19 and TRBJ1-3; no clear D. This chain's CDR3 is CGAGSSGNTIYF. The CDR3 DNA is TGTGGGGCGGGGTCCTCTGGAAACACCATATATTTT.